These 10 T cell receptor beta chains were sequenced from one sample in a study of Ad26.COV2.S vaccination and SARS-CoV-2 variants. The repertoire was sequenced with immunoSEQ multiplex PCR; TCRdb's copy has only in-frame clones and lacks some. The sample consists of 200,000 to 250,000 clones, roughly 90% of them appearing once. Treatment given: approximately 18 received Ad26.COV2.S at low or high dose, single or two shots; several received placebo; per-sample allocation not given. On day 63 after the first injection, vaccine and placebo recipients gave samples. Sequencing used peripheral blood, obtained in a trial of Ad26.COV2.S vaccine versus placebo. The receptors derive from a person aged 18-65 years who received the Ad26.COV2.S COVID-19 vaccine or a placebo.

CDR3 nucleotide sequence: TGTGCCAGCAGCTTAGTCGCAGGCAGCACAGATACGCAGTATTTT. Protein sequence: CASSLVAGSTDTQYF. The chain carries TRBV11-1 and TRBJ2-3, with D unresolved. The CDR3 is 15 amino acids. Per germline, CDR1 SGHAT and CDR2 FQDESV (reference sequence). Trimming removed 1 base at V and 0 bases at J, with 8 bases between.

The chain recombines TRBV7-6 with TRBJ1-1; D gene uncertain. Looked up from germline, CDR1 is SGHVS and CDR2 is FNYEAQ. V was trimmed by 2 bases and J by 1 base, leaving 5 bases between them. CDR3 length equals 13 residues. The CDR3 loop reads CASSLSGNTEAFF. In nucleotides, the CDR3 is TGTGCCAGCAGCTTATCTGGGAACACTGAAGCTTTCTTT.

The chain joins TRBV5-1 to TRBJ2-1; D gene uncertain. The germline V gene has CDR1 SGHRS and CDR2 YFSETQ. V lost 2 bases to trimming and J lost 0 bases, with 12 bases between them. The CDR3 consists of 16 residues. CDR3: CASSFQSTSSYNEQFF. The CDR3, as DNA: TGCGCCAGCAGCTTCCAGTCCACGAGCTCCTACAATGAGCAGTTCTTC.

This CDR3 reads CASSIIGGSVNEQFF. The CDR3 DNA sequence: TGTGCCAGTAGTATAATCGGCGGGAGCGTAAATGAGCAGTTCTTC. This chain joins TRBV19 and TRBJ2-1; TRBD2 agrees at 7 bases. Germline-derived CDR1 and CDR2 are LNHDA and SQIVND (reference sequence). The CDR3 loop spans 15 amino acids. V was clipped by 2 bases and J by 7 bases; unmatched bases: 8.

This chain connects TRBV19 to TRBJ1-4; D uncertain. The CDR3 contains 16 residues. Germline assignment: CDR1 LNHDA and CDR2 SQIVND (reference sequence). Trimming took off 5 bases at V and 6 bases at J, with 19 bases between the two ends. CDR3 sequence (DNA): TGTGCCAGTAGTCGCCTGCGATTCCGGTTGGATGAAAAACTGTTTTTT. Its protein is CASSRLRFRLDEKLFF.

The chain joins TRBV6-1 to TRBJ2-1; D gene uncertain. Per germline, CDR1 MNHNS and CDR2 SASEGT. Trimming left V 2 bases short and J 12 bases short, with 5 bases between. CDR3 length: 10 residues. The CDR3 sequence: CASSEWGQFF. The CDR3 DNA follows: TGTGCCAGCAGTGAATGGGGGCAGTTCTTC.

The chain has TRBV27 and TRBJ2-1; D remains unclear. Deletions cut 3 bases from V and 6 bases from J, with 15 bases between. From germline, CDR1 is MNHEY and CDR2 SMNVEV (reference sequence). The CDR3 totals 15 residues. The CDR3 loop reads CASSLYPSSPNEQFF. The CDR3 region has the DNA TGTGCCAGCAGTTTGTACCCTTCCTCTCCCAATGAGCAGTTCTTC.

This rearrangement joins TRBV24-1 to TRBJ2-2; 8 bases match TRBD1. This CDR3 is 15 amino acids long. The germline V gene encodes CDR1 KGHDR and CDR2 SFDVKD. J was trimmed by 6 bases and V by 6 bases; bases with no gene match: 8. The CDR3 spells CATSSGQVNAGELFF. In DNA, the CDR3 is TGTGCCACCAGTTCGGGACAGGTGAATGCCGGGGAGCTGTTTTTT.

The V call is TRBV12-3 or TRBV12-4, the J call TRBJ2-7; D is perhaps TRBD1 (6 bases). The V and J ends lost 4 bases and 4 bases respectively, with 11 bases between them. This CDR3 comprises 13 residues. In DNA form, the CDR3 reads TGTGCCAGCAGTTCCGGGACACCTTACGAGCAGTACTTC. This gives the protein CASSSGTPYEQYF.

The chain couples TRBV6-1 to TRBJ2-1; TRBD1 matches at 11 bases. Germline CDR1 and CDR2: MNHNS and SASEGT. The V gene end was trimmed by 4 bases and the J gene end by 8 bases; junction bases not matched to a gene: 10. The CDR3 covers 16 residues. CDR3 amino acids: CASSALTGTGGYEQFF. The DNA of the CDR3 is TGTGCCAGCAGTGCACTTACCGGGACAGGGGGATATGAGCAGTTCTTC.